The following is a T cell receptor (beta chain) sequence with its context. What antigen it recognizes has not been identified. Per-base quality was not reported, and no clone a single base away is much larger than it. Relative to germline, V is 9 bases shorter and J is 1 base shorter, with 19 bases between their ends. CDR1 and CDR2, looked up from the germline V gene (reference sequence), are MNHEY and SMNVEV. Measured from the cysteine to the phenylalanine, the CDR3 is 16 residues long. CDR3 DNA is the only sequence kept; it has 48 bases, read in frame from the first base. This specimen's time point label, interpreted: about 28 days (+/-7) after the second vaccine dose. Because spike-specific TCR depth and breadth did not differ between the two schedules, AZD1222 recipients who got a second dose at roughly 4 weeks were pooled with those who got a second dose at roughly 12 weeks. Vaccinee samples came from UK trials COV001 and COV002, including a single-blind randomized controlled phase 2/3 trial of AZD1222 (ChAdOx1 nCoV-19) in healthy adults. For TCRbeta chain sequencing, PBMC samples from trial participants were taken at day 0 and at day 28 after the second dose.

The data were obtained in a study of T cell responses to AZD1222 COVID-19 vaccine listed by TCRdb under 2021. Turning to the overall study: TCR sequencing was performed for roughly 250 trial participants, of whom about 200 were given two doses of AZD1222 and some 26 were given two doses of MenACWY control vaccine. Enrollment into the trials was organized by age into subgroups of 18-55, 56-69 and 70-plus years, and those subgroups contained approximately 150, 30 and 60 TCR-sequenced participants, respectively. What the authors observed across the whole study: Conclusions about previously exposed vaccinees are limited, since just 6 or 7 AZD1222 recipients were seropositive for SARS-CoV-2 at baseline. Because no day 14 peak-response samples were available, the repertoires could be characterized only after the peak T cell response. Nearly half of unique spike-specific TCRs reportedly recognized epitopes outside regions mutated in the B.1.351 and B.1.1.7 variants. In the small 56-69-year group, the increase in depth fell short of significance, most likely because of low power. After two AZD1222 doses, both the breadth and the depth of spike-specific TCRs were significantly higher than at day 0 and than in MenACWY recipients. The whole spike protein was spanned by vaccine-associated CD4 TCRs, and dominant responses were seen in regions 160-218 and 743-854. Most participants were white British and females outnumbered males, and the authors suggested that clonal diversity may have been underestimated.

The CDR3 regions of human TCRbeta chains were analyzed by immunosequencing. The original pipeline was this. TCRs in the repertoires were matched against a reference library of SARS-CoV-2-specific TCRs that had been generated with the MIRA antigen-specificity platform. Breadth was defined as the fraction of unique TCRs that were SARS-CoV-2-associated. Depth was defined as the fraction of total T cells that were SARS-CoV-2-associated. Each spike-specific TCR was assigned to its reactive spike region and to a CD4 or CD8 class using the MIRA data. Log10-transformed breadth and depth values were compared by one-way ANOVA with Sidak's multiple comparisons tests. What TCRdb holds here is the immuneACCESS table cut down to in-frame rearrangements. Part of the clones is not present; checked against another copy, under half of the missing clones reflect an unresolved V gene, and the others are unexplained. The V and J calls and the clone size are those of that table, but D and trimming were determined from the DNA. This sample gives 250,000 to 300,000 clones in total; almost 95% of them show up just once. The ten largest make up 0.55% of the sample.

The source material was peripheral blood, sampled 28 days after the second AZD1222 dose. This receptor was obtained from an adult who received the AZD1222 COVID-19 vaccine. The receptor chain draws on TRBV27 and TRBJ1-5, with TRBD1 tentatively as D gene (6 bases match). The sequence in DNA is TGTGCCAGTCGCCGGGGGGCCGGGCGGAGCAATCAGCCCCAGCATTTT. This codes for CASRRGAGRSNQPQHF.